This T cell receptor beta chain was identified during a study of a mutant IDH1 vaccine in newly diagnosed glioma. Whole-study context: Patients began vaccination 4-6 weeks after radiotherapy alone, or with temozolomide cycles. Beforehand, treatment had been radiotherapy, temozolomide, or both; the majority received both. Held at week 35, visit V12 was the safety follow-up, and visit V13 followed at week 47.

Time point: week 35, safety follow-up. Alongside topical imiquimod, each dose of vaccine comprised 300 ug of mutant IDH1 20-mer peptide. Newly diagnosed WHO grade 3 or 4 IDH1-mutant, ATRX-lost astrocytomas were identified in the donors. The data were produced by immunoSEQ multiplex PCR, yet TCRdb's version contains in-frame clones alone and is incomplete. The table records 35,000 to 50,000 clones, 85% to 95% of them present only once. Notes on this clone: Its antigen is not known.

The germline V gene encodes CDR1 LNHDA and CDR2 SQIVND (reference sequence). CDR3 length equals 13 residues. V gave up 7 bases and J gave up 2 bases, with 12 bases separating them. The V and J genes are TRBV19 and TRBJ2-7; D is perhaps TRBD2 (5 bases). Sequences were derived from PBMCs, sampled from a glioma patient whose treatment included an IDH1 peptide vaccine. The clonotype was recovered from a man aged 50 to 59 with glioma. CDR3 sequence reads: CASTDGGTYEQYF. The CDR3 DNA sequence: TGTGCCAGTACGGACGGAGGTACCTACGAGCAGTACTTC.